This TCR beta chain was identified during a study of identical twins. TCRdb reprocessed the 5' RACE reads via MiXCR and lists one record per CDR3 protein. The table records about 720,000 distinct CDR3 sequences, 8.5% to 9.5% of them present only once. J lost 3 bases, V lost 10 bases, and 7 bases had no gene match. The CDR3 has 13 residues. Germline V gives CDR1 MDHEN, CDR2 SYDVKM. These same data were also listed under a study on yellow fever vaccine responses in identical twins.

The sample taken for sequencing was PBMCs. The chain couples TRBV28 to TRBJ2-7; 9 nucleotides line up with TRBD2. The clonotype originates from a woman aged 18-29 years in good health. The CDR3 here is CATSGTSIYEQYF. The CDR3 coding sequence is TGTGCCACCTCCGGGACTAGCATCTACGAGCAGTACTTC.